This TCR beta chain was identified during a study of blood T cell repertoires in COVID-19. The CDR3 runs 16 residues. The V and J ends lost 6 bases and 2 bases respectively, with 20 bases between them. The V gene's germline CDR1 is MNHEY and CDR2 SMNVEV (reference sequence). As handled by the study authors: Nucleated cell number was recorded as an estimate derived from reference gene primer amplification. Measured with immunoSEQ multiplex PCR; TCRdb has only the in-frame clones, and not every one. The V and J calls and clone size are taken from that table; D and trimming were inferred from the DNA. The table records about 140,000 clones, over 70% of them present only once.

This receptor was taken from a woman aged 60-75 years with acute or convalescent COVID-19. The V gene is TRBV27, the J gene TRBJ2-7, with TRBD2 as a possible D gene (8 bases). Sequencing used peripheral blood. CDR3 DNA: TGTGCCAGCAGGACAGGGACTAGTGTCCGGCCCTACGAGCAGTACTTC. It specifies CASRTGTSVRPYEQYF.